The 20 T cell receptor beta chains in this list originate from one sample, sequenced in a study of cytomegalovirus exposure and HLA in healthy donors. PCR was performed using 60 Vbeta and 13 Jbeta primers. Profiled with immunoSEQ multiplex PCR; TCRdb holds only in-frame clones, not every one. This table has 150,000 to 200,000 clones, about four fifths appearing once. The specimen was PBMCs. These receptors all come from a woman aged 45 to 65 in good health and CMV-seronegative.

The chain couples TRBV7-2 to TRBJ1-1; D is perhaps TRBD1 (5 bases). Germline assignment: CDR1 SGHTA and CDR2 FQGNSA. CDR3 size: 15 residues. Trimming removed 3 bases at V and 1 base at J, with 12 bases between. CDR3 coding DNA: TGTGCCAGCAGCTTTTCTCCAGGGAAGAACACTGAAGCTTTCTTT. It is translated as CASSFSPGKNTEAFF.

Only a few counts were recorded for this clone. V gene TRBV28 combines with J gene TRBJ1-2, with 7 bases aligning to TRBD1. Germline CDR1 is MDHEN and CDR2 is SYDVKM. This CDR3 region has 14 residues. With V trimmed by 7 bases and J by 7 bases, 12 bases remained unmatched. The DNA of the CDR3 is TGTGCCAGCACCGAAGGAGCAGGGGGAGGTGGCTACACCTTC. Translated, it gives CASTEGAGGGGYTF.

The chain combines TRBV30 with TRBJ1-5, with TRBD1 matching over 7 bases. Germline assignment: CDR1 GTSNPN and CDR2 SVGIG (reference sequence). This CDR3 is 15 amino acids long. The ends lost 5 bases at V and 2 bases at J; junction bases unmatched: 9. DNA for the CDR3: TGTGCCTGGTGCCCCAGGGGGAAGGGCAATCAGCCCCAGCATTTT. Translated, it gives CAWCPRGKGNQPQHF.

This clone was seen a handful of times. The chain is built from TRBV7-2 and TRBJ2-7, with 9 bases lining up with TRBD2. V gave up 5 bases and J gave up 1 base; unmatched junction bases: 6. This CDR3 is 15 amino acids long. CDR1 and CDR2 from the germline V gene are SGHTA and FQGNSA. The CDR3 spells CASSQTSGGSYEQYF. The CDR3 DNA reads TGTGCCAGCAGCCAGACTAGCGGAGGGTCCTACGAGCAGTACTTC.

Details on this clone: Other DNA sequences within the sample encode an identical CDR3. This chain's CDR3 is CASTPLGTGSPLHF. CDR3 nucleotide sequence: TGTGCCAGTACCCCGTTGGGGACAGGGTCACCCCTCCACTTT. The V call is TRBV19, the J call TRBJ1-6; 9 bases match TRBD1. With V trimmed by 7 bases and J by 10 bases, 8 bases remained unmatched. The CDR3 is 14 residues long. The germline gives CDR1 LNHDA, CDR2 SQIVND (reference sequence). Based on the CDR3 plus reference TRBV19 and TRBJ1-6, the full variable domain is DGGITQSPKYLFRKEGQNVTLSCEQNLNHDAMYWYRQDPGQGLRLIYYSQIVNDFQKGDIAEGYSVSREKKESFPLTVTSAQKNPTAFYLCASTPLGTGSPLHFGNGTRLTVT.

V usage is TRBV29-1 and J usage is TRBJ2-7; weak D call: TRBD1 (6 bases). Trimming pared 3 bases from V and 2 bases from J, leaving 14 bases between. Germline CDR1 and CDR2: SQVTM and ANQGSEA. The CDR3 has 14 residues. CDR3 in DNA: TGCAGCGTTGATCAGGGGCAGGGGACCTACGAGCAGTACTTC. It codes for CSVDQGQGTYEQYF.

This chain joins TRBV5-1 and TRBJ2-1; D perhaps matches TRBD1 (7 bases). Germline V lookup: CDR1 SGHRS, CDR2 YFSETQ. CDR3 length: 14 amino acids. V was pared by 3 bases and J by 5 bases, with 12 bases between. DNA for the CDR3: TGCGCCAGCAGCTGGGGGGACAGTAACAATGAGCAGTTCTTC. This codes for CASSWGDSNNEQFF. The variable domain in full, with the rest retrieved from reference TRBV5-1 and TRBJ2-1, is KAGVTQTPRYLIKTRGQQVTLSCSPISGHRSVSWYQQTPGQGLQFLFEYFSETQRNKGNFPGRFSGRQFSNSRSEMNVSTLELGDSALYLCASSWGDSNNEQFFGPGTRLTVL.

The V call is TRBV28, the J call TRBJ2-3; 9 bases are a match to TRBD1. The junction had 14 bases not matched to a gene; V was cut back by 6 bases and J by 4 bases. This CDR3 region has 17 residues. Germline V gene sequence: CDR1 MDHEN, CDR2 SYDVKM. CDR3 DNA: TGTGCCAGCAGCAACGGTGCCGGGACAGGGAACCCAGATACGCAGTATTTT. Translated, it gives CASSNGAGTGNPDTQYF.

This sequence joins TRBV5-1 and TRBJ1-2, with D perhaps TRBD1 (5 bases). Germline CDR1 SGHRS, CDR2 YFSETQ. The CDR3 is made up of 15 amino acids. Trimming left V 0 bases short and J 3 bases short, with 12 bases between. CDR3 sequence: CASSLALDSYYGYTF. CDR3 coding DNA: TGCGCCAGCAGCTTGGCCCTAGACAGCTACTATGGCTACACCTTC.

V and J are TRBV6-5 and TRBJ2-1; D is uncertain. V shed 2 bases and J shed 6 bases, with 14 bases lying between them. This CDR3 region has 15 residues. Germline values: CDR1 MNHEY, CDR2 SVGAGI. CDR3 sequence reads: CASSYATTRRNEQFF. CDR3 in DNA: TGTGCCAGCAGTTACGCTACAACCAGGCGCAATGAGCAGTTCTTC.

A note on this clone: Other DNA sequences in this sample translate to the same CDR3. The genes are TRBV2 and TRBJ2-7; TRBD2 agrees at 7 bases. CDR3 length equals 13 residues. Germline CDR1 is SNHLY and CDR2 is FYNNEI. V lost 6 bases, J lost 2 bases, and 4 bases stayed unmatched. The CDR3 sequence: CASRGGSTYEQYF. The CDR3 coding sequence is TGTGCCAGCAGAGGCGGGAGCACCTACGAGCAGTACTTC.

The chain carries TRBV2 and TRBJ1-1; tentative D call: TRBD1 (5 bases). In germline, CDR1 is SNHLY, CDR2 FYNNEI. The germline V and J ends were trimmed by 8 bases and 0 bases, with 13 bases remaining between them. This CDR3 region has 14 residues. The CDR3 region is CASGPDSMNTEAFF. The CDR3 DNA sequence: TGTGCCAGCGGGCCCGACAGTATGAACACTGAAGCTTTCTTT.

In this sample, this clone turned up a few times. This chain connects TRBV7-6 to TRBJ1-2; TRBD1 matches at 7 bases. CDR1 SGHVS and CDR2 FNYEAQ come from the germline V gene. The CDR3 sequence is 15 residues long. The V segment lost 0 bases and the J segment 3 bases; nucleotides outside the gene matches: 4. This CDR3 reads CASSLASTGYYGYTF. The CDR3 DNA follows: TGTGCCAGCAGCTTAGCGTCGACAGGGTACTATGGCTACACCTTC.

V is TRBV14 and J is TRBJ2-3; the D gene is possibly TRBD2 (5 bases). Between the trimmed V and J ends, which lost 0 bases and 2 bases, there was a span of 9 bases. This CDR3 region has 15 residues. Germline CDR1 and CDR2: SGHDN and FVKESK. The CDR3 sequence is CASSQEAVTTDTQYF. The CDR3 DNA reads TGTGCCAGCAGCCAAGAAGCGGTGACCACAGATACGCAGTATTTT.

This rearrangement joins TRBV29-1 to TRBJ2-2; TRBD1 agrees at 7 bases. V was pared by 4 bases and J by 2 bases, with 7 bases of the junction left unmatched. Germline assignment: CDR1 SQVTM and CDR2 ANQGSEA. The CDR3 runs to 15 residues. In DNA, the CDR3 is TGCAGCGTTGTACAGGGGCCTAGAAACACCGGGGAGCTGTTTTTT. It encodes CSVVQGPRNTGELFF.

This clone showed up just a few times. The DNA for the CDR3 is TGCGCCAGCAGCCAAGGCGGCTGGTCTGAAGCTTTCTTT. It codes for CASSQGGWSEAFF. The chain joins TRBV4-3 to TRBJ1-1; D uncertain. CDR3 size: 13 residues. The germline CDR1 and CDR2 sequences are LGHNA and YSLEER. The V and J ends lost 1 base and 6 bases respectively, with 9 bases between them.

The gene calls are TRBV28 and TRBJ1-2, with a weak D call TRBD1 (6 bases). The CDR3 sequence is 15 residues long. CDR1 is MDHEN, CDR2 SYDVKM, per germline. Trimming took 1 base from V and 4 from J, leaving 13 bases between them. The DNA for the CDR3 is TGTGCCAGCAGTTTATCAACAGGGCCACCCTATGGCTACACCTTC. This encodes CASSLSTGPPYGYTF.

The J gene is TRBJ2-7, the V gene TRBV7-2, with a weak D call TRBD2 (7 bases). Trimming pared 6 bases from V and 6 bases from J, leaving 18 bases between. Germline-derived CDR1 and CDR2 are SGHTA and FQGNSA. The CDR3 extends over 14 amino acids. The CDR3 reads CASRGAGVMGEQYF. The CDR3 DNA follows: TGTGCCAGCAGGGGGGCGGGAGTAATGGGCGAGCAGTACTTC.

The rearrangement uses TRBV27 and TRBJ1-2; perhaps TRBD1 as D (6 bases). The CDR3 consists of 12 residues. The V gene's germline CDR1 is MNHEY and CDR2 SMNVEV (reference sequence). V was trimmed by 9 bases and J by 3 bases, leaving 11 bases between them. CDR3: CASRGWDYGYTF. CDR3 nucleotide sequence: TGTGCCAGTAGGGGGTGGGACTATGGCTACACCTTC.

J is TRBJ1-2 and V is TRBV7-9; D gene uncertain. Germline-derived CDR1 and CDR2 are SEHNR and FQNEAQ (reference sequence). CDR3 size: 13 residues. Trimming shortened V by 5 bases and J by 5 bases, and 12 bases separated the two germline ends. CDR3 nucleotides: TGTGCCAGCAGCCCGCAGAAGAGGTATGGCTACACCTTC. Protein product: CASSPQKRYGYTF.